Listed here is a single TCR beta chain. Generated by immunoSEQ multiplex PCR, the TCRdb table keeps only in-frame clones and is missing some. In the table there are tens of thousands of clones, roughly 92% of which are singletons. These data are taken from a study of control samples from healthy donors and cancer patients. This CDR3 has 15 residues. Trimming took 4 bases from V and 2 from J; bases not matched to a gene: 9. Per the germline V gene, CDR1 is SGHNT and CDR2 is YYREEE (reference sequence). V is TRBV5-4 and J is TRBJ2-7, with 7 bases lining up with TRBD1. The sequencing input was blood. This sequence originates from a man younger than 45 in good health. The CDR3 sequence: CASSLGQVPTYEQYF. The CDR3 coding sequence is TGTGCCAGCAGCCTCGGACAGGTACCAACCTACGAGCAGTACTTC.